The clone carrying this T cell receptor (beta chain) was counted many times. Its antigen is currently unknown. The data were obtained in a study of T-cell reconstitution after alpha-beta-depleted transplantation in children. V gave up 7 bases and J gave up 6 bases, with 22 bases separating them. From germline, CDR1 is SGHTA and CDR2 FQGNSA. The CDR3 is 16 residues long. Preparing the TCRbeta library involved the use of unique molecular identifiers. One entry per CDR3 protein, called by TCRdb with MiXCR from the PCR reads. The profile shows 200,000 or so distinct CDR3 sequences, 5.5% to 7% of them singletons. General study results and limits: Certain patients had high TCRbeta diversity at day 60, and it came from recipient T cells and thymic progenitors that survived.

The chain carries TRBV7-2 and TRBJ2-1; D unclear. The sequence derives from a girl less than two years old with combined immunodeficiency, due to receive a stem cell transplant. The specimen was PBMCs, collected before TCRalphabeta/CD19-depleted stem cell transplant. CDR3: CASIPLVREIGNEQFF. The CDR3 nucleotides are TGTGCCAGCATCCCCCTTGTAAGGGAAATCGGCAATGAGCAGTTCTTC.